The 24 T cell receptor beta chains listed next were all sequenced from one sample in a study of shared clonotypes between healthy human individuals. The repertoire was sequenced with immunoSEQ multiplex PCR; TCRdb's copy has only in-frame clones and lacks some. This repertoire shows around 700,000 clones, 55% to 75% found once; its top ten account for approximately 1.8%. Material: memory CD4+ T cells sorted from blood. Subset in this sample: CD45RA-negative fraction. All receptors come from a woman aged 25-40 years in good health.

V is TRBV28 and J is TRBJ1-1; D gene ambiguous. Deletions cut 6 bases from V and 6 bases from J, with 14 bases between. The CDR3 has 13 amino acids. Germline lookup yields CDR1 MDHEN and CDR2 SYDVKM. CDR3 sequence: CASRPRPKPEAFF. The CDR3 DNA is TGTGCCAGCAGACCCCGCCCTAAGCCTGAAGCTTTCTTT.

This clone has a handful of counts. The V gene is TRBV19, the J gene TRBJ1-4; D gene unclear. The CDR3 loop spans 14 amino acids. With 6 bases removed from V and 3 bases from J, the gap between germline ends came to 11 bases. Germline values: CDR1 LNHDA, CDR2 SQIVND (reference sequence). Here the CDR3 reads CASRFRESNEKLFF. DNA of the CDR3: TGTGCCAGTAGGTTCCGGGAGTCTAATGAAAAACTGTTTTTT.

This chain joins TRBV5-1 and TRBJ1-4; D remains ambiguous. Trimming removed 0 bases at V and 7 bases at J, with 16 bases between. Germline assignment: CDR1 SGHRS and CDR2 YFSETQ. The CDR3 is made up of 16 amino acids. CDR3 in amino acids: CASSLAMTRGSEKLFF. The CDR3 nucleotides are TGCGCCAGCAGCTTGGCCATGACCCGTGGGAGTGAAAAACTGTTTTTT.

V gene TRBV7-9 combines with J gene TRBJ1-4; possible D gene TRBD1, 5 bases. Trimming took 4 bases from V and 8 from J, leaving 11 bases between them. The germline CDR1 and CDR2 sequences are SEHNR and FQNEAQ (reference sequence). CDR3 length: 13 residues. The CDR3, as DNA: TGTGCCAGCAGCTACGCTCCAGGGGAAAAACTGTTTTTT. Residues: CASSYAPGEKLFF.

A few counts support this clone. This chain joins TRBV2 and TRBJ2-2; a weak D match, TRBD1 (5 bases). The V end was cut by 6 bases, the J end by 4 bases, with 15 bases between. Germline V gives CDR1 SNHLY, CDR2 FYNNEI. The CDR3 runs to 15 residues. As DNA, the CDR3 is TGTGCCAGCAGGGACACCCAGGTGATCACCGGGGAGCTGTTTTTT. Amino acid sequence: CASRDTQVITGELFF.

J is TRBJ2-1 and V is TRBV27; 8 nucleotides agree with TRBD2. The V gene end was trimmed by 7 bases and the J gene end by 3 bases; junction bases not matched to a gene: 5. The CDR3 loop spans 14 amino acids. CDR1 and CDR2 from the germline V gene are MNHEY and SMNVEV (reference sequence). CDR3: CASTSAGVYNEQFF. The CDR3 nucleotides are TGTGCCAGCACTTCAGCGGGGGTCTACAATGAGCAGTTCTTC.

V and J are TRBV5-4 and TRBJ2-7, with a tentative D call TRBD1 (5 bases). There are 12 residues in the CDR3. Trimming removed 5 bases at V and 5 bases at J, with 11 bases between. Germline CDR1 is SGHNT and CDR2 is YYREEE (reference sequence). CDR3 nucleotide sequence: TGTGCCAGCAGTGCCGACAGAAACGAGCAGTACTTC. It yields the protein CASSADRNEQYF.

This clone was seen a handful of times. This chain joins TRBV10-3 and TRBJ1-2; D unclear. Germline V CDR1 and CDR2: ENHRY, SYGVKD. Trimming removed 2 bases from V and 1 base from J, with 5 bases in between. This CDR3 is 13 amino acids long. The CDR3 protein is CAISEADNYGYTF. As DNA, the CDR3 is TGTGCCATCAGTGAGGCCGATAACTATGGCTACACCTTC.

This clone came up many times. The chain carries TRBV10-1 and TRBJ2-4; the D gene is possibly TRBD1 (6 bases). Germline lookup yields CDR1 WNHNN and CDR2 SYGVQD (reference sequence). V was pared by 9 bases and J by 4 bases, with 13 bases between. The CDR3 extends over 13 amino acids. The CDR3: CASSGQAKNIQYF. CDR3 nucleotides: TGCGCCAGTTCGGGACAAGCTAAAAACATTCAGTACTTC.

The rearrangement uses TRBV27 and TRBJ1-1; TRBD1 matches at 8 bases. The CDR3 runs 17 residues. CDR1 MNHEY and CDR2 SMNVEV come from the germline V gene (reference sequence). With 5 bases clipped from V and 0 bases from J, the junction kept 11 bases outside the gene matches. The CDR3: CASSHQYRGRMNTEAFF. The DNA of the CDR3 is TGTGCCAGCAGTCACCAGTACAGGGGGAGGATGAACACTGAAGCTTTCTTT.

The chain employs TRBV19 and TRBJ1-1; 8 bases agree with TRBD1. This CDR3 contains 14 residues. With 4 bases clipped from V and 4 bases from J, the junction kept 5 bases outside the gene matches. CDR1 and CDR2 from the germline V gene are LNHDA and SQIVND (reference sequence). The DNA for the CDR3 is TGTGCCAGTAGTACCCATGACAGGGGCACTGAAGCTTTCTTT. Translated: CASSTHDRGTEAFF.

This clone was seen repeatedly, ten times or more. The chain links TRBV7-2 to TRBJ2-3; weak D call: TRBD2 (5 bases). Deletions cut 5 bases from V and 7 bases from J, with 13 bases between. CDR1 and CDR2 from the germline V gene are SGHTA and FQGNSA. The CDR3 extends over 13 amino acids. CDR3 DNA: TGTGCCAGCAGCGACACGGGCGGGTATACGCAGTATTTT. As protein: CASSDTGGYTQYF.

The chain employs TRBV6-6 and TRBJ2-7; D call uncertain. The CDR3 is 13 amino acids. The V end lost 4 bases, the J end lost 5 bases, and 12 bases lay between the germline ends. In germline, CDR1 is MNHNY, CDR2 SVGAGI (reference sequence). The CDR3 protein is CASSSPEKDEQYF. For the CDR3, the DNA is TGTGCCAGCAGTTCCCCAGAGAAGGACGAGCAGTACTTC.

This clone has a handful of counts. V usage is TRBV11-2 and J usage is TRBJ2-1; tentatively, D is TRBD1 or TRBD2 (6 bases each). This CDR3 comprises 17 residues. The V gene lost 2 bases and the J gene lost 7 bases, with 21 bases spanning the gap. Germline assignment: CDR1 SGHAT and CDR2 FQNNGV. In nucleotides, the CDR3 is TGTGCCAGCAGCTTACTCGTAGTAGACCGAGGGGGGAATGAGCAGTTCTTC. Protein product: CASSLLVVDRGGNEQFF.

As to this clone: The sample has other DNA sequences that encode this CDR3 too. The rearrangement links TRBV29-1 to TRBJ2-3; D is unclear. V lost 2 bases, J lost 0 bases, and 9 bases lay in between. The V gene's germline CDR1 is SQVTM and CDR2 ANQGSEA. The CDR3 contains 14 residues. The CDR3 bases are TGCAGCGTTGAACGGGCCGGGAGCACAGATACGCAGTATTTT. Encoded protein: CSVERAGSTDTQYF.

In DNA, the CDR3 is TGTGCCAGCAGATCAGGGTTAGGTGGTCAGCCCCAGCATTTT. Translated: CASRSGLGGQPQHF. The chain combines TRBV28 with TRBJ1-5, with a weak D call TRBD1 (5 bases). CDR1 is MDHEN and CDR2 is SYDVKM in the germline V gene. Trimming took 6 bases from V and 6 from J, leaving 15 bases between them. The CDR3 consists of 14 residues.

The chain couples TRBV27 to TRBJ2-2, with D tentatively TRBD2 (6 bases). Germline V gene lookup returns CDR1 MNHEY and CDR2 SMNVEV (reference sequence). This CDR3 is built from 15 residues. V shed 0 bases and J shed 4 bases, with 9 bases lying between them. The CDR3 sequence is CASSLSRGATGELFF. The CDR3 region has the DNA TGTGCCAGCAGTTTATCTCGCGGGGCCACCGGGGAGCTGTTTTTT.

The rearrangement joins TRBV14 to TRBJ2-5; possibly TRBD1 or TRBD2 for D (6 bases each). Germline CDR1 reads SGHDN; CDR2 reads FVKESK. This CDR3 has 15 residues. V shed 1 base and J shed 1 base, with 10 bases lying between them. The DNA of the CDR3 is TGTGCCAGCAGCCAAGGCAGGGGAGGCCAAGAGACCCAGTACTTC. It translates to CASSQGRGGQETQYF.

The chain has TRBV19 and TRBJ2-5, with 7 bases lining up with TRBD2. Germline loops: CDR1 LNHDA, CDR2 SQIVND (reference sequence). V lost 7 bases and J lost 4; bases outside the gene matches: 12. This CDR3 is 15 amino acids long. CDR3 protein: CASTPGAGVVETQYF. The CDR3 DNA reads TGTGCCAGTACCCCCGGGGCGGGAGTGGTAGAGACCCAGTACTTC. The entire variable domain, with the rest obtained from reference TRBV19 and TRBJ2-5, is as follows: DGGITQSPKYLFRKEGQNVTLSCEQNLNHDAMYWYRQDPGQGLRLIYYSQIVNDFQKGDIAEGYSVSREKKESFPLTVTSAQKNPTAFYLCASTPGAGVVETQYFGPGTRLLVL.

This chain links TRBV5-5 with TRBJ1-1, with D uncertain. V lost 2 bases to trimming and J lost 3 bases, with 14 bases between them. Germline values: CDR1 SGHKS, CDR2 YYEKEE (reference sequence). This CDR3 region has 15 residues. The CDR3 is CASSFRGTRDTEAFF. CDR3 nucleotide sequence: TGTGCCAGCAGCTTTCGAGGAACGCGGGACACTGAAGCTTTCTTT.

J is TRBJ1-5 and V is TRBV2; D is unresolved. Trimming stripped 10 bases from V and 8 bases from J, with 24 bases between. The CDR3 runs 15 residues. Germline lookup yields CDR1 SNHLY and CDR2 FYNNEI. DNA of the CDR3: TGTGCCACCCAAGAGAATGGGGTTCGGGGTGAGCCCCAGCATTTT. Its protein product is CATQENGVRGEPQHF.

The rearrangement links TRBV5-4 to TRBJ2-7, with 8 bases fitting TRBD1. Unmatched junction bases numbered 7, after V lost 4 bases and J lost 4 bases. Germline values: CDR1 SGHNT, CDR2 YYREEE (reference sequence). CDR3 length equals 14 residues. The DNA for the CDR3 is TGTGCCAGCAGCCGCGGGACAGGAGTATACGAGCAGTACTTC. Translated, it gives CASSRGTGVYEQYF.

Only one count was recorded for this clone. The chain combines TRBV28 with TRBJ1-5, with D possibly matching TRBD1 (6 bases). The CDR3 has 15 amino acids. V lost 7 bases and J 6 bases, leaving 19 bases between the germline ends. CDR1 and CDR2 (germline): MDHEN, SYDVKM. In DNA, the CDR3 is TGTGCCAGCACCCTCAGCGACAGGACATTTCAGCCCCAGCATTTT. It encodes CASTLSDRTFQPQHF.

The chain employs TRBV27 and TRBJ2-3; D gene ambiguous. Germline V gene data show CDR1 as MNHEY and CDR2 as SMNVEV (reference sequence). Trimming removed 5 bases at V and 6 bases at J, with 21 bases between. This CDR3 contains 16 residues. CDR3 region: CASSKDGRLHLDTQYF. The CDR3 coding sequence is TGTGCCAGCAGTAAAGACGGGCGGCTCCACTTGGATACGCAGTATTTT.